This T cell receptor (beta chain) was documented in a study of blood T cell repertoires in COVID-19. Study details: The samples span acute and convalescent COVID-19 from the United States, Italy and Spain. The analysed material was cDNA or gDNA that came from T cells, B-cell-depleted T cells, or PBMCs.

Source study methods: Counts of nucleated cells, estimated from reference gene primer amplification, were obtained. The method was immunoSEQ multiplex PCR; TCRdb's version includes in-frame clones alone and lacks a portion of them. That table gives V, J and clone size, and the DNA gave D and trimming. The sample shows about 110,000 clones, around 82% of them seen only once. The V segment lost 3 bases and the J segment 7 bases; nucleotides outside the gene matches: 17. The germline V gene has CDR1 MDHEN and CDR2 SYDVKM. The CDR3 has 19 residues. The chain carries TRBV28 and TRBJ1-4; 10 nucleotides line up with TRBD1. This clonotype was sampled from a human donor in a cohort sampled during active or convalescent COVID-19. Source material: peripheral blood. CDR3 loop: CASSFTLPGQGTGGEKLFF. CDR3 DNA sequence: TGTGCCAGCAGTTTTACCCTCCCGGGACAGGGGACCGGGGGTGAAAAACTGTTTTTT. Based on the CDR3 plus reference TRBV28 and TRBJ1-4, the full variable domain is DVKVTQSSRYLVKRTGEKVFLECVQDMDHENMFWYRQDPGLGLRLIYFSYDVKMKEKGDIPEGYSVSREKKERFSLILESASTNQTSMYLCASSFTLPGQGTGGEKLFFGSGTQLSVL.